This TCR beta chain was identified during a study of breast tumors, draining lymph nodes, adjacent tissues. Study-level points and caveats: Tumor TCR diversity was below lymph nodes but above nontumor tissue. Tumor and nontumor repertoires were significantly more similar in luminal-like than in basal-like breast cancer. Data fit most tumor T cells coming from lymph node, expanding in tumor.

V shed 4 bases and J shed 5 bases, with 14 bases lying between them. This CDR3 spans 14 amino acids. CDR1 ENHRY and CDR2 SYGVKD come from the germline V gene. Notes on this clonotype: Its antigen is as yet unknown.

A single record per CDR3 protein comes from TCRdb applying MiXCR to the multiplex PCR reads. The sample shows tens of thousands of distinct CDR3 sequences, 42% of them seen only once. The chain links TRBV10-3 to TRBJ1-1; D is perhaps TRBD1 (6 bases). This TCR derives from a female donor with breast cancer. Some clones in this sample may be carry-over from other donors' samples. Sequencing input: breast tumor tissue. CDR3 DNA sequence: TGTGCCATCAGTGGCAGGGGAGCATTGACTGAAGCTTTCTTT. Its translation: CAISGRGALTEAFF.